This record concerns one T cell receptor beta chain sequence. Researchers ran the PCR with 60 Vbeta and 13 Jbeta primers. Repertoires were generated with immunoSEQ multiplex PCR, while TCRdb's copy carries only in-frame clones and drops some. The data hold about 84,000 clones, with 63% observed a single time. CDR3 length equals 14 residues. The trim removed 6 bases at V and 8 bases at J, leaving 7 bases unmatched. The germline V gene encodes CDR1 SNHLY and CDR2 FYNNEI. These data belong to a study of cytomegalovirus exposure and HLA in healthy donors. The rearrangement joins TRBV2 to TRBJ1-4; 9 bases are shared with TRBD1. Specimen: PBMCs. The sequence was obtained from a woman aged 40-49 years in good health and CMV-seropositive. The CDR3 bases are TGTGCCAGCAGCGCGGACAGGGGAAGGGAAAAACTGTTTTTT. Encoded protein: CASSADRGREKLFF.